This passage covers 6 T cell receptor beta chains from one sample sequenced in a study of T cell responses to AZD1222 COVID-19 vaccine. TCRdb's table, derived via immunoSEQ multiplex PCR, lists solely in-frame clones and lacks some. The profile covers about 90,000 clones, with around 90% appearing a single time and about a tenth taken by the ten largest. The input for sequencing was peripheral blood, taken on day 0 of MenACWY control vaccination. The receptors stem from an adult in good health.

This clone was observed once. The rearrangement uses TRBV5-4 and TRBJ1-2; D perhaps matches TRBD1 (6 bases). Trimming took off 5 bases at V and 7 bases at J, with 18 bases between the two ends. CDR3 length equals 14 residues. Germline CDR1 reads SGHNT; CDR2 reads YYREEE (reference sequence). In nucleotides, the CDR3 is TGTGCCAGCAGGGCCGGGACATCTGGGGGTGGCTACACCTTC. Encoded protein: CASRAGTSGGGYTF.

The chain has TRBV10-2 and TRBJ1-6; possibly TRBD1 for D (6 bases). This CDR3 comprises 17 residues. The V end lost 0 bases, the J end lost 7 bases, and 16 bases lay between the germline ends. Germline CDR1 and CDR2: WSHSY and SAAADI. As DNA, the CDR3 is TGCGCCAGCAGTGAGTCGACGCAGGGGAAGGACAATTCACCCCTCCACTTT. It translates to CASSESTQGKDNSPLHF.

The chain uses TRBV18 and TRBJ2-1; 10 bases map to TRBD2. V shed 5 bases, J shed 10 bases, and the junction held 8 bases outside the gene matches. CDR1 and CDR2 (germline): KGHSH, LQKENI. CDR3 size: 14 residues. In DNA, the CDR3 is TGTGCCAGCTCAACGCTAGCGGGGGTCATCGAGCAGTTCTTC. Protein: CASSTLAGVIEQFF.

In DNA form, the CDR3 reads TGTGCCAGCAGTTTATCCCCCGGATACTATGGCTACACCTTC. This translates into CASSLSPGYYGYTF. This rearrangement joins TRBV28 to TRBJ1-2; D is unclear. The germline V and J ends were trimmed by 1 base and 3 bases, with 9 bases remaining between them. Germline CDR1 reads MDHEN; CDR2 reads SYDVKM. The CDR3 is 14 amino acids.

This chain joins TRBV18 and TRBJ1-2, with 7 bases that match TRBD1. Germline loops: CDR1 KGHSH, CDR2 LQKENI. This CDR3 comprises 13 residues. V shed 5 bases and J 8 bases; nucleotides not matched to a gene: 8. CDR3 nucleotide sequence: TGTGCCAGCTCAGACATCGACAGGGCGGGCTACACCTTC. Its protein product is CASSDIDRAGYTF.

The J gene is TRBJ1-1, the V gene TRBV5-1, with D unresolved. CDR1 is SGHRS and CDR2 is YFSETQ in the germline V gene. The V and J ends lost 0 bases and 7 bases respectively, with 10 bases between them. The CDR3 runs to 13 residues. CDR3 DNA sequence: TGCGCCAGCAGCTTGGGGACTAGTTTTGAAGCTTTCTTT. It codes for CASSLGTSFEAFF.